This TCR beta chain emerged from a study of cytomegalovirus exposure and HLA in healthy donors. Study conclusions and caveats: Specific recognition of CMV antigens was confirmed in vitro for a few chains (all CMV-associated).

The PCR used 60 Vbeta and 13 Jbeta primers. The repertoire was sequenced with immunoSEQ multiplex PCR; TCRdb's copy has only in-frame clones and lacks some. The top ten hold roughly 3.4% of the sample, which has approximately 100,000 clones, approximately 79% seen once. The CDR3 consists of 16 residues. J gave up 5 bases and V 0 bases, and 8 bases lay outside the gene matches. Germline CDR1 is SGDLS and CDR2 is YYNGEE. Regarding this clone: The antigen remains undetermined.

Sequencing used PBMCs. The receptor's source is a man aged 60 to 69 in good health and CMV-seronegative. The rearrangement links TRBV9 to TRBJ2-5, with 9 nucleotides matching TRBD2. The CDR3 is CASSVAGGGVGETQYF. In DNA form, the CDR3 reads TGTGCCAGCAGCGTAGCGGGCGGGGGGGTCGGGGAGACCCAGTACTTC. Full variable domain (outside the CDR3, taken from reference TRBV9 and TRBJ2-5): DSGVTQTPKHLITATGQRVTLRCSPRSGDLSVYWYQQSLDQGLQFLIQYYNGEERAKGNILERFSAQQFPDLHSELNLSSLELGDSALYFCASSVAGGGVGETQYFGPGTRLLVL.